Listed here are 30 T cell receptor beta chains from one sample, sequenced in a study of T cells in Graves' hyperthyroidism and ophthalmopathy. Amplification targeted TCR beta CDR3 regions from RNA transcripts. In the first-round RT-PCR of the TCR CDR3, the HTBI primer set was used. TCRdb fed the multiplex PCR reads into MiXCR, producing one record per CDR3 protein. Of roughly 570,000 distinct CDR3 sequences listed, more than 15% are singletons. Sequenced: blood. The source of these receptors is a woman aged 30 to 39 with Graves' hyperthyroidism.

J is TRBJ1-1 and V is TRBV7-9; TRBD1 is a possible D gene (6 bases). Germline V lookup: CDR1 SEHNR, CDR2 FQNEAQ (reference sequence). CDR3 length: 16 amino acids. Between the trimmed V and J ends, which lost 5 bases and 1 base, there was a span of 17 bases. The CDR3 is CASSPTGGGPNTEAFF. CDR3 nucleotide sequence: TGTGCCAGCAGCCCGACGGGGGGGGGCCCGAACACTGAAGCTTTCTTT.

Concerning this clonotype: Germline is not matched at one junction end, which may reflect a read error. The V gene is TRBV18, the J gene TRBJ1-1; D is unclear. The CDR3 has 12 residues. Germline lookup yields CDR1 KGHSH and CDR2 LQKENI. This CDR3 is CACSPMNTEAFF. The CDR3 nucleotides read TGTGCCTGCTCACCAATGAACACTGAAGCTTTCTTT.

Only a few counts were recorded for this clonotype. The rearrangement joins TRBV5-6 to TRBJ2-2; 13 bases align to TRBD2. The CDR3 runs to 22 residues. J was trimmed by 5 bases and V by 4 bases; bases with no gene match: 23. Germline V gene lookup returns CDR1 SGHDT and CDR2 YYEEEE. The CDR3 coding sequence is TGTGCCAGCAGCCCCCCGCGGTTCCGTGTTGGGACTAGCGGGAATGTTACCGGGGAGCTGTTTTTT. Protein product: CASSPPRFRVGTSGNVTGELFF.

The chain combines TRBV15 with TRBJ2-7, with D maybe TRBD1 (5 bases). CDR1 LNHNV and CDR2 YYDKDF come from the germline V gene (reference sequence). The length of the CDR3 is 14 residues. V was trimmed by 0 bases and J by 6 bases, leaving 12 bases between them. The CDR3 here is CATSRDRQGLEQYF. The CDR3 DNA is TGTGCCACCAGCAGAGATCGGCAGGGCCTCGAGCAGTACTTC.

The CDR3 reads CASSIRIASGTSGSISYNEQFF. CDR3 in DNA: TGTGCCAGTAGTATTCGCATAGCATCCGGGACTAGCGGGAGTATATCCTACAATGAGCAGTTCTTC. V and J are TRBV19 and TRBJ2-1, with 14 bases identical to TRBD2. J gave up 1 base and V 3 bases, and 17 bases lay outside the gene matches. Germline-derived CDR1 and CDR2 are LNHDA and SQIVND (reference sequence). CDR3 length: 22 amino acids.

This clonotype appeared many times. This chain connects TRBV12-3 or TRBV12-4 to TRBJ2-3; TRBD2 aligns across 10 bases. V shed 4 bases and J 6 bases; nucleotides not matched to a gene: 7. CDR3 length: 15 amino acids. CDR3 sequence: CASSSSGSRTDTQYF. In DNA form, the CDR3 reads TGTGCCAGCAGTTCTAGCGGGAGTAGGACGGATACGCAGTATTTT.

The chain has TRBV6-1 and TRBJ2-7; the match to TRBD2 covers 14 bases. Germline-derived CDR1 and CDR2 are MNHNS and SASEGT. Losses at the gene ends were 5 bases for V and 2 bases for J; bases not matched to a gene: 5. This CDR3 has 16 amino acids. CDR3 coding DNA: TGTGCCAGCAGTAAGGGACTAGCGGGAGAGGCCTACGAGCAGTACTTC. It codes for CASSKGLAGEAYEQYF.

The rearrangement links TRBV7-3 to TRBJ2-1; TRBD2 matches at 7 bases. Trimming at V came to 2 bases and at J to 5 bases, leaving 6 bases not matched to a gene. The germline V gene encodes CDR1 SGHTA and CDR2 FQGTGA. CDR3 length: 15 residues. The CDR3 protein is CASSLVAGKHNEQFF. The CDR3 nucleotides are TGTGCCAGCAGCTTAGTAGCGGGTAAACACAATGAGCAGTTCTTC.

The chain joins TRBV5-1 to TRBJ1-6; D is possibly TRBD1 (6 bases). V was shortened by 0 bases and J by 8 bases, with 9 bases between the two germline ends. Germline CDR1 SGHRS, CDR2 YFSETQ. The CDR3 has 14 residues. The CDR3 coding sequence is TGCGCCAGCAGCTTGGACAGGGCGTATTCACCCCTCCACTTT. It yields the protein CASSLDRAYSPLHF.

This clonotype was seen at least ten times. V and J are TRBV18 and TRBJ2-7, with a weak D call TRBD2 (6 bases). CDR3 size: 15 residues. Germline V lookup: CDR1 KGHSH, CDR2 LQKENI. V lost 1 base and J 5 bases, leaving 15 bases between the germline ends. The CDR3 region is CASSPRQGGSDEQYF. The CDR3 coding sequence is TGTGCCAGCTCACCACGGCAGGGAGGATCCGACGAGCAGTACTTC.

This clonotype was counted at least ten times. This chain connects TRBV10-3 to TRBJ2-7; 13 bases agree with TRBD2. The CDR3 is 17 residues long. Germline V gene sequence: CDR1 ENHRY, CDR2 SYGVKD. V was pared by 3 bases and J by 5 bases, with 10 bases of the junction left unmatched. This chain's CDR3 is CAISERLTSGRHDEQYF. The DNA of the CDR3 is TGTGCCATCAGTGAAAGGCTGACTAGCGGGAGGCATGACGAGCAGTACTTC.

The rearrangement joins TRBV11-2 to TRBJ1-1; tentatively, D is TRBD1 (5 bases). In germline, CDR1 is SGHAT, CDR2 FQNNGV. The CDR3 extends over 15 amino acids. Trimming removed 6 bases from V and 5 bases from J, with 19 bases in between. This CDR3 reads CASSPHRGGGTEAFF. The CDR3 DNA is TGTGCCAGCAGTCCCCATCGCGGGGGAGGAACTGAAGCTTTCTTT.

With regard to this clonotype: A much larger clone is a single base away; this may be a read error. As DNA, the CDR3 is TGCAGTGCTAGCAGACAGTCGAGCTCCTACGAGCGGTACTTC. Protein product: CSASRQSSSYERYF. This chain joins TRBV20-1 and TRBJ2-7; tentative D call: TRBD1 (5 bases). The germline CDR1 and CDR2 sequences are DFQATT and SNEGSKA (reference sequence). The CDR3 loop spans 14 amino acids.

There are many counts of this clonotype. This chain connects TRBV5-1 to TRBJ1-1; unclear D gene. Germline loops: CDR1 SGHRS, CDR2 YFSETQ. Trimming took 3 bases from V and 2 from J, leaving 11 bases between them. CDR3 length equals 14 residues. CDR3 region: CASSWTGTNTEAFF. Here the CDR3 DNA reads TGCGCCAGCAGCTGGACCGGCACCAACACTGAAGCTTTCTTT.

This clonotype was seen at least ten times. The chain employs TRBV29-1 and TRBJ1-1; 8 bases are a match to TRBD1. This CDR3 is built from 14 residues. The V gene end was trimmed by 6 bases and the J gene end by 5 bases; junction bases not matched to a gene: 11. Germline-derived CDR1 and CDR2 are SQVTM and ANQGSEA. CDR3 sequence reads: CSVLQRTGSTEAFF. The CDR3 DNA reads as TGCAGCGTCTTACAAAGGACAGGGAGTACTGAAGCTTTCTTT.

This clonotype showed up just a few times. This rearrangement joins TRBV29-1 to TRBJ2-7, with 7 bases aligning to TRBD1. Germline CDR1 and CDR2: SQVTM and ANQGSEA. V shed 6 bases, J shed 1 base, and the junction held 6 bases outside the gene matches. This CDR3 spans 13 amino acids. DNA of the CDR3: TGCAGCGTCATGGACAGGAGTTCCTACGAGCAGTACTTC. As protein: CSVMDRSSYEQYF.

A note on this clonotype: At one boundary the junction diverges from the germline segment, which might be a read error. This chain links TRBV6-1 with TRBJ1-1; TRBD1 matches 8 bases. Germline V lookup: CDR1 MNHNS, CDR2 SASEGT. The CDR3 is 16 amino acids. CDR3 sequence (DNA): TGTGCCATCAGTGAGTCGGCAGGGGGCGAGGGCACTGAAGCTTTCTTT. Amino acids: CAISESAGGEGTEAFF.

This clonotype was seen only a few times. This chain links TRBV10-3 with TRBJ2-7, with a weak D call TRBD2 (5 bases). Germline loops: CDR1 ENHRY, CDR2 SYGVKD. The V and J ends lost 11 bases and 1 base respectively, with 18 bases between them. The CDR3 is 14 amino acids. The CDR3 nucleotides are TGTGCCTCCGGAGCCGGGATTAATTCCTACGAGCAGTACTTC. It codes for CASGAGINSYEQYF.

The chain couples TRBV6-1 to TRBJ2-7, with TRBD1 as a possible D gene (7 bases). This CDR3 has 13 residues. The germline CDR1 and CDR2 sequences are MNHNS and SASEGT. V lost 7 bases to trimming and J lost 2 bases, with 12 bases between them. CDR3 coding DNA: TGTGCCAGCACCCGCGGGACAGCCTACGAGCAGTACTTC. It specifies CASTRGTAYEQYF.

The chain links TRBV10-1 to TRBJ2-3; D might be TRBD1 (6 bases). CDR1 is WNHNN and CDR2 is SYGVQD in the germline V gene (reference sequence). This CDR3 region has 12 residues. V dropped 4 bases and J dropped 9 bases, with 11 bases sitting between them. In DNA, the CDR3 is TGCGCCAGCAGTGGGACAGAGATCACGCAGTATTTT. This encodes CASSGTEITQYF.

This clonotype was seen a handful of times. V and J are TRBV7-9 and TRBJ1-6; no clear D. The CDR3 sequence is 15 residues long. Per the germline V gene, CDR1 is SEHNR and CDR2 is FQNEAQ (reference sequence). With 3 bases removed from V and 7 bases from J, the gap between germline ends came to 13 bases. The CDR3 loop is CASSFSTGVNSPLHF. DNA of the CDR3: TGTGCCAGCAGCTTTTCGACCGGGGTGAATTCACCCCTCCACTTT. The complete variable domain, with remaining parts taken from reference TRBV7-9 and TRBJ1-6, reads DTGVSQNPRHKITKRGQNVTFRCDPISEHNRLYWYRQTLGQGPEFLTYFQNEAQLEKSRLLSDRFSAERPKGSFSTLEIQRTEQGDSAMYLCASSFSTGVNSPLHFGNGTRLTVT.

Note on this clonotype: Possible read error: a much larger clone is one base away. V is TRBV7-2 and J is TRBJ2-7; D may be TRBD2 (5 bases). The CDR3 length is 15 residues. CDR1 is SGHTA, CDR2 FQGNSA, per germline. The CDR3 DNA is TGTGCCAGCAGCCAAGCGGACCACCCCCTCTACGAGCGGTACTTC. It codes for CASSQADHPLYERYF.

The gene calls are TRBV6-1 and TRBJ1-6, with 9 bases identical to TRBD1. CDR1 is MNHNS, CDR2 SASEGT, per germline. V lost 7 bases and J lost 10; bases outside the gene matches: 8. This CDR3 contains 14 residues. DNA of the CDR3: TGTGCCAGCACTTTGGGACAGGGAAGCTCACCCCTCCACTTT. Amino acids: CASTLGQGSSPLHF.

This clonotype came up many times. The chain recombines TRBV11-2 with TRBJ2-1; D tentatively fits TRBD1 or TRBD2 (5 bases each). Trimming removed 9 bases at V and 10 bases at J, with 22 bases between. CDR3 length: 14 amino acids. Germline V lookup: CDR1 SGHAT, CDR2 FQNNGV. CDR3 in amino acids: CASRRPGTQGEQFF. The DNA for the CDR3 is TGTGCCAGTCGTCGTCCGGGGACCCAGGGCGAGCAGTTCTTC.

The table lists this clonotype with many counts. The chain couples TRBV28 to TRBJ2-5; maybe TRBD1 (5 bases). The CDR3 has 13 amino acids. V lost 7 bases, J lost 3 bases, and 12 bases lay in between. Germline V gene lookup returns CDR1 MDHEN and CDR2 SYDVKM. CDR3 sequence (DNA): TGTGCCAGCATCACAGGAGCCAAAGAGACCCAGTACTTC. It yields the protein CASITGAKETQYF.

In its sample, this clonotype was seen a few times. This sequence joins TRBV20-1 and TRBJ2-2; TRBD1 might be the D (6 bases). CDR3 length equals 16 residues. The germline CDR1 and CDR2 sequences are DFQATT and SNEGSKA (reference sequence). With 0 bases removed from V and 3 bases from J, the gap between germline ends came to 14 bases. DNA for the CDR3: TGCAGTGCTAGAGAGCCTGGGAAGGGGGACACCGGGGAGCTGTTTTTT. It translates to CSAREPGKGDTGELFF.

This clonotype showed up just a few times. The chain recombines TRBV20-1 with TRBJ2-2, with 12 bases aligning to TRBD2. The CDR3 extends over 15 amino acids. Germline V CDR1 and CDR2: DFQATT, SNEGSKA (reference sequence). V dropped 6 bases and J dropped 4; count of bases not matched to a gene: 6. In nucleotides, the CDR3 is TGCAGTGCGACCCCTAGCGGGAGGGCCACCGGGGAGCTGTTTTTT. It encodes CSATPSGRATGELFF.

This clonotype has ten or more counts. The chain links TRBV28 to TRBJ2-1, with 7 bases aligning to TRBD2. The CDR3 runs 14 residues. V was pared by 3 bases and J by 8 bases, with 7 bases of the junction left unmatched. CDR1 and CDR2 from the germline V gene are MDHEN and SYDVKM. CDR3 amino acids: CASSLTSRVDEQFF. CDR3 nucleotide sequence: TGTGCCAGCAGTTTGACTAGCCGCGTGGATGAGCAGTTCTTC.

In its sample, this clonotype was seen many times. The chain has TRBV10-3 and TRBJ2-7, with TRBD1 identical over 9 bases. The V and J ends lost 2 bases and 2 bases, in that order; junction bases with no gene match: 4. Germline CDR1 ENHRY, CDR2 SYGVKD. CDR3 size: 15 residues. The CDR3 loop is CAISEAQGAPYEQYF. The DNA for the CDR3 is TGTGCCATCAGTGAGGCACAGGGGGCCCCCTACGAGCAGTACTTC.

This clonotype has only a few counts. The chain employs TRBV19 and TRBJ2-1; a possible D gene is TRBD2 (6 bases). The germline V gene encodes CDR1 LNHDA and CDR2 SQIVND (reference sequence). The CDR3 spans 15 residues. Between the trimmed V and J ends, which lost 6 bases and 4 bases, there was a span of 16 bases. This CDR3 is CASSPVAEGYNEQFF. CDR3 DNA: TGTGCCAGTAGCCCAGTGGCGGAGGGGTACAATGAGCAGTTCTTC.